This T cell receptor (beta chain) derives from a study of blood T cells in healthy people across ages. Combining a sample-barcoded 5' primer with a J-beta primer mix, a second PCR ran for 7 to 11 cycles. TCRdb called the 5' RACE reads again in MiXCR, with one record for every CDR3 protein. The table lists fewer than 800,000 distinct CDR3 sequences, roughly 25% of them singletons, with 9% to 9.5% in the top ten. This CDR3 comprises 13 residues. Germline values: CDR1 SQVTM, CDR2 ANQGSEA. These data were also reused for a study on T cells of mothers and their children.

Sequencing was carried out using blood. This receptor was taken from a boy under 18 in good health. This chain connects TRBV29-1 to TRBJ2-5; 8 bases line up with TRBD1. Judging by the DNA end, TRBJ2-7 fits better; the J call may be wrong. CDR3 protein: CSVVDRDDYEQYF. CDR3 sequence (DNA): TGCAGCGTTGTGGACAGGGACGACTACGAGCAGTACTTC.